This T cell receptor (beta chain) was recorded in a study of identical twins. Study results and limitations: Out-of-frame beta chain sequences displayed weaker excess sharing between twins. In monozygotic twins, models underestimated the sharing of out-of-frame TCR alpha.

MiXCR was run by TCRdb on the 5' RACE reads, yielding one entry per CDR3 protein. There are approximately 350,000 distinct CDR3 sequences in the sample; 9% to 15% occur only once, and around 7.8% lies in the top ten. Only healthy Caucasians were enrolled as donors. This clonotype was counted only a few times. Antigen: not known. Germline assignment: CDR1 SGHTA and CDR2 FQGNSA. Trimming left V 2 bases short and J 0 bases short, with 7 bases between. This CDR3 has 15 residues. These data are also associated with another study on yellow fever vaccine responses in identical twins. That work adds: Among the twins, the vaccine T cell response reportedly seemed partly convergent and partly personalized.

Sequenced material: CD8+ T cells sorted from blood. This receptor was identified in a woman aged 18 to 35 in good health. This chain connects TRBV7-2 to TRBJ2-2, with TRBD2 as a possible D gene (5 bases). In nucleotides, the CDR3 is TGTGCCAGCAGCTTATCACTAGCGAACACCGGGGAGCTGTTTTTT. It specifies CASSLSLANTGELFF.